The text below deals with one T cell receptor beta chain. Its specificity is unknown. Profiling relied on immunoSEQ multiplex PCR, and the TCRdb table lists in-frame clones only, not all of them. Of 110,000 or so clones in the sample, roughly 90% were seen once. The CDR3 runs 15 residues. Trimming at V came to 4 bases and at J to 6 bases, leaving 7 bases not matched to a gene. Germline V CDR1 and CDR2: SGHDT, YYEEEE. The record originates from a study of a mutant IDH1 vaccine in newly diagnosed glioma. The overall study: Beginning 4-6 weeks after radiotherapy alone, or with temozolomide cycles, vaccination took place. Sex distribution of treated patients was approximately 62% male and roughly 38% female; mean age was roughly 37 years.

Time point of the sample: week 11, during vaccination. In the vaccine, a single dose held 300 ug of the mutant IDH1 20-mer peptide, along with topical imiquimod. The chain has TRBV5-6 and TRBJ2-3, with 11 positions matching TRBD2. Sequencing used PBMCs, obtained from a glioma patient whose treatment included an IDH1 peptide vaccine. This clonotype was obtained from a woman aged 45-65 years with glioma. The DNA of the CDR3 is TGTGCCAGCAGCCAAACTAGCGGGAGCCCGGATACGCAGTATTTT. Translating it yields CASSQTSGSPDTQYF.